This T cell receptor (beta chain) was captured in a study of T cells in Graves' hyperthyroidism and ophthalmopathy. Study background: Peripheral blood was acquired at first diagnosis, ahead of any therapy whatsoever. Whole-study findings and limits: Most expanded thyroid clonotypes above 0.001 recurred in blood.

The V segment lost 4 bases and the J segment 5 bases; nucleotides outside the gene matches: 7. Germline V gene sequence: CDR1 KGHDR, CDR2 SFDVKD. The CDR3 runs to 15 residues. With regard to this clonotype: Its target is not known.

A lack of ophthalmopathy progression within 18 months defined stable Graves' hyperthyroidism. Clinical symptoms, serum thyroxine, TRAb, thyroid ultrasound and orbital computed tomography informed diagnoses. Template material for amplifying TCR beta CDR3 regions consisted of RNA transcripts. Initially, a first-round RT-PCR of the TCR CDR3 employed the HTBI primer set. TCRdb fed the multiplex PCR reads into MiXCR, producing one record per CDR3 protein. The sample records roughly 740,000 distinct CDR3 sequences, roughly 15% being singletons. The J gene is TRBJ2-7, the V gene TRBV24-1; 10 bases match TRBD2. Sequencing was carried out using blood. The sequence was collected from a young man with Graves' hyperthyroidism. The CDR3 nucleotides read TGTGCCACCAGTGACAGAGCGGGAGGGCCGGACGAGCAGTACTTC. Protein: CATSDRAGGPDEQYF.